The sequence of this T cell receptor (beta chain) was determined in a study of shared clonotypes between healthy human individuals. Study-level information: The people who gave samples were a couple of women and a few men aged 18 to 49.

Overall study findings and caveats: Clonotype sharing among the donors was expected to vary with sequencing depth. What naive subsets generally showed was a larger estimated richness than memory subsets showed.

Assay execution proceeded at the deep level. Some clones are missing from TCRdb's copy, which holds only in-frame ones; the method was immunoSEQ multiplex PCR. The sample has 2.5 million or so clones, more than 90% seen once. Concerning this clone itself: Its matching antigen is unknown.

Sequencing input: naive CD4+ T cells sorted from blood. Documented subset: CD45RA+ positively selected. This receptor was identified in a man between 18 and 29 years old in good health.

The CDR3 DNA is TGTGCCAGCAGCGGGCAGGGGGCGCTTTGGAATGGGGAGCTGTTTTTT. As protein: CASSGQGALWNGELFF. The chain joins TRBV7-3 to TRBJ2-2, with 8 bases lining up with TRBD1. In germline, CDR1 is SGHTA, CDR2 FQGTGA. The CDR3 is 16 amino acids. V lost 5 bases, J lost 8 bases, and 13 bases stayed unmatched.